This T cell receptor beta chain was identified during a study of response to subunit inactivated influenza vaccine. Broader study findings: The authors proposed limited new T cell recruitment per seasonal influenza vaccination.

The CDR3 consists of 20 residues. TCRdb independently ran MiXCR on the RT-PCR reads; one entry per CDR3 protein. The sample carries 500,000 or so distinct CDR3 sequences, more than 15% recorded once. For this clonotype: Its cognate antigen is unknown.

The sample consisted of CD4+ T cells sorted from PBMCs, taken less than 30 months after vaccination. This sequence was found in a man aged 50-75 years who received an inactivated influenza vaccine. V gene TRBV21-1 combines with J gene TRBJ2-1; the table names TRBD2, a call not compared with the DNA. TRBV21-1 is assigned pseudogene status. The CDR3 DNA follows: TGTGCCAGCAGCAACTCTCCAGTTTCTAGCGGGAGCACCAAGAACAATGAGCAGTTCTTC. It codes for CASSNSPVSSGSTKNNEQFF.